This T cell receptor beta chain was recovered during a study of blood T cell repertoires in COVID-19. Across the study: Sites across the United States, Italy and Spain contributed samples from acute and convalescent COVID-19.

Participant age was roughly 18 to 100 years, and participants resided in 20 to 30 US areas. Each participant's cohort was designated according to participant-reported clinical history. This CDR3 region has 17 residues. Trimming shortened V by 2 bases and J by 0 bases, and 16 bases separated the two germline ends. The germline CDR1 and CDR2 sequences are KGHSH and LQKENI. Study processing details: Reference gene primer amplification gave estimated nucleated cell counts. Repertoires were generated with immunoSEQ multiplex PCR, while TCRdb's copy carries only in-frame clones and drops some. D and trimming come from the DNA, and the V and J calls and clone size come from that table. The sample carries tens of thousands of clones, approximately 80% recorded once.

This chain links TRBV18 with TRBJ1-1, with D possibly matching TRBD1 (5 bases). The sequenced material came from PBMCs or T cells enriched from blood (not recorded which). This clonotype was obtained from a woman between 50 and 59 years old with acute COVID-19. CDR3 DNA sequence: TGTGCCAGCTCACCAGGACAATCCCAACTAATGAACACTGAAGCTTTCTTT. Its translation: CASSPGQSQLMNTEAFF.